The rows below give T cell receptor beta chains drawn from one sample of a study of identifying expanded T cells in peripheral blood. Clones were sequenced by immunoSEQ multiplex PCR, and TCRdb holds only the in-frame ones, with some missing. The sample includes around 100,000 clones, roughly 88% of them seen just once. Sequenced input: blood. These receptors were taken from a person aged 18 to 70 in good health. The CDR3 runs from the conserved cysteine through the conserved F or W. D genes are given only for firm matches. Clone size is not always given. Where it is, it says once, few, many or a class for expanded clones.

j_gene,d_gene,abundance,v_gene,CDR3nt,CDR3aa
TRBJ2-2,TRBD1,NA,TRBV27,TGTGCCAGCAGTTTAATAGGGGGCAACACCGGGGAGCTGTTTTTT,CASSLIGGNTGELFF
TRBJ1-5,NA,NA,TRBV27,TGTGCCAGCAGTTTGGGGGGGGATCAGCCCCAGCATTTT,CASSLGGDQPQHF
TRBJ1-2,TRBD1,NA,TRBV5-5,TGTGCCAGCAGCAGGGACAGTTTTGCCTTCTATGGCTACACCTTC,CASSRDSFAFYGYTF
TRBJ2-5,TRBD1,NA,TRBV5-6,TGTGCCAGCAGCTTGGGACAGGGAGAGACCCAGTACTTC,CASSLGQGETQYF
TRBJ1-1,NA,NA,TRBV6-1,TGTGCCAGCAGTGAAGCCGGAGACACTGAAGCTTTCTTT,CASSEAGDTEAFF
TRBJ2-1,TRBD2,once,TRBV7-8,TGTGCCAGCAGCTTAGGGGCGCGGGGGGGCTCCTACAATGAGCAGTTCTTC,CASSLGARGGSYNEQFF
TRBJ2-3,TRBD2,NA,TRBV5-1,TGCGCCAGCAGCTTCCCTTCTAGCGGGAGCCCCCCAGATACGCAGTATTTT,CASSFPSSGSPPDTQYF
TRBJ1-1,NA,NA,TRBV10-3,TGTGCCATCAGGGAGCGGACAGTGAACACTGAAGCTTTCTTT,CAIRERTVNTEAFF
TRBJ2-7,NA,NA,TRBV4-1,TGCGCCAGCAGCCAAGAGGATCTTCCCTACGAGCAGTACTTC,CASSQEDLPYEQYF
TRBJ1-2,TRBD1,NA,TRBV7-9,TGTGCCAGCAGCCATCGGGACAGGGAATCGGTTGGCTACACCTTC,CASSHRDRESVGYTF
TRBJ1-1,NA,NA,TRBV4-3,TGCGCCAGCAGCCGGGACGACTGGAACACTGAAGCTTTCTTT,CASSRDDWNTEAFF
TRBJ1-1,NA,NA,TRBV29-1,TGCAGCGCCAGAGAGGGGACGAACACTGAAGCTTTCTTT,CSAREGTNTEAFF
TRBJ2-7,NA,NA,TRBV19,TGTGCCAGTAGTATGCAAGGAAACGAGCAGTACTTC,CASSMQGNEQYF
TRBJ1-3,TRBD1,once,TRBV6-1,TGTGCCAGCAGAGTACAGGGGTCTGGAAACACCATATATTTT,CASRVQGSGNTIYF
TRBJ2-1,NA,NA,TRBV27,TGTGCCAGCAGTTCACCCCTAACCCCTGGCGGGGCTGGGGGTGAGCAGTTCTTC,CASSSPLTPGGAGGEQFF
TRBJ1-2,NA,few,TRBV30,TGTGCCTGGAGTTCCTCGGGAGGTAACTATGGCTACACCTTC,CAWSSSGGNYGYTF
TRBJ1-2,NA,NA,TRBV11-3,TGTGCCAGCAGCTCAAGGGGGTTACTCGGCTACACCTTC,CASSSRGLLGYTF
TRBJ1-3,NA,once,TRBV7-9,TGTGCCAGTCAGAGCTCCTCTGGAAACACCATATATTTT,CASQSSSGNTIYF
TRBJ2-1,NA,NA,TRBV9,TGTGCCAGCAGCGTAGTAGGGGACGTGTCCCGGGGGGAGCAGTTCTTC,CASSVVGDVSRGEQFF
TRBJ2-1,TRBD2,NA,TRBV5-4,TGTGCCAGCAGCTCCCGGACTAGTACGGGTGAGCAGTTCTTC,CASSSRTSTGEQFF
TRBJ1-2,TRBD1,NA,TRBV6-1,TGTGCCAGCAGTTTGACAGGGGCGGGCTATGGCTACACCTTC,CASSLTGAGYGYTF
TRBJ2-3,TRBD2,few,TRBV19,TGTGCCAGTAGCCGACTAGCGGGGGGTGGCGATACGCAGTATTTT,CASSRLAGGGDTQYF
TRBJ1-5,NA,NA,TRBV6-5,TGTGCCAGCAGTTACTTTTGGGATAGCAATCAGCCCCAGCATTTT,CASSYFWDSNQPQHF
TRBJ2-7,TRBD1,NA,TRBV10-1,TGCGCCAGCAGTGAGTCGATTCCAGGGGGCTCCTACGAGCAGTACTTC,CASSESIPGGSYEQYF
TRBJ1-1,TRBD1,NA,TRBV5-1,TGCGCCAGCAGCAACAGACAGGGTAATGACGAAGCTTTCTTT,CASSNRQGNDEAFF
TRBJ1-6,NA,NA,TRBV6-5,TGTGCCAGCAGTTACTCAGGGGGTGAAAATTCACCCCTCCACTTT,CASSYSGGENSPLHF
TRBJ1-4,TRBD1,once,TRBV7-9,TGTGCCAGCAGCTTAGGGGACAGGGGCGCACATGAAAAACTGTTTTTT,CASSLGDRGAHEKLFF
TRBJ1-3,NA,NA,TRBV18,TGTGCCAGCTCACCAACGAAGACGGGGACACCCGGAAACACCATATATTTT,CASSPTKTGTPGNTIYF
TRBJ1-2,TRBD1,NA,TRBV5-1,TGCGCCAGCAGCCACGGGACAGCTGGCTATGGCTACACCTTC,CASSHGTAGYGYTF
TRBJ1-1,TRBD1,NA,TRBV4-1,TGCGCCAGCAGCCAAGATCTGGGGACAGGGCGGAGCGCTTTCTTT,CASSQDLGTGRSAFF
TRBJ1-2,TRBD1,NA,TRBV28,TGTGCCAGCAGTTTACAGGGGGGTGGCTACACCTTC,CASSLQGGGYTF
TRBJ1-2,NA,NA,TRBV29-1,TGCAGCGTTCCGGACGGCTCTTATGGCTACACCTTC,CSVPDGSYGYTF
TRBJ2-2,NA,NA,TRBV19,TGTGCCAGTAGTATAGGGGTCGGGCAGATACTCACCGGGGAGCTGTTTTTT,CASSIGVGQILTGELFF
TRBJ1-2,NA,NA,TRBV27,TGTGCCAGCAGTTTATCGCGGGGGATGTGGGGCTACACCTTC,CASSLSRGMWGYTF
TRBJ1-3,TRBD1,NA,TRBV6-1,TGTGCCAGCCGAGAGGGGGCCGGCTCTGGAAACACCATATATTTT,CASREGAGSGNTIYF
TRBJ2-5,TRBD1,NA,TRBV2,TGTGCCAGCAGTAAACAGGGGGCGCTCGGGGAGACCCAGTACTTC,CASSKQGALGETQYF
TRBJ1-1,NA,NA,TRBV6-6,TGTGCCAGCAGTTACCTCCCTCAGACAGGGAACACTGAAGCTTTCTTT,CASSYLPQTGNTEAFF
TRBJ2-1,TRBD1,NA,TRBV5-1,TGCGCCAGCAGCCCAGGACAGGTCTACAATGAGCAGTTCTTC,CASSPGQVYNEQFF
TRBJ2-7,NA,NA,TRBV7-9,TGTGCCAGCAGCAACCCGACCGGGGTGACCTACGAGCAGTACTTC,CASSNPTGVTYEQYF
TRBJ2-3,NA,NA,TRBV5-1,TGCGCCAGCAGCTCGGAATCAACAGATACGCAGTATTTT,CASSSESTDTQYF
TRBJ1-3,NA,NA,TRBV7-2,TGTGCCAGCAGTTGGGACTTACTCTCTGGAAACACCATATATTTT,CASSWDLLSGNTIYF
TRBJ2-1,NA,NA,TRBV4-3,TGCGCCAGCAGCCAAGATCGACGGGAGAGGGATGAGCAGTTCTTC,CASSQDRRERDEQFF
TRBJ1-4,TRBD1,NA,TRBV29-1,TGCAGCGCCGCCCTGACAGGGGGCTCAACTAATGAAAAACTGTTTTTT,CSAALTGGSTNEKLFF
TRBJ2-6,TRBD2,NA,TRBV4-3,TGCGCCAGCAGCCAACACCTAGCGGGAGGGTTCCCTGGGGCCAACGTCCTGACTTTC,CASSQHLAGGFPGANVLTF
TRBJ2-2,TRBD1,once,TRBV6-6,TGTGCCAGCAGTGGACAGGGGGCAAACACCGGGGAGCTGTTTTTT,CASSGQGANTGELFF
TRBJ1-1,NA,NA,TRBV10-1,TGCGCCAGCAGTGAGAGGTTCGACGCGAATGAAGCTTTCTTT,CASSERFDANEAFF
TRBJ2-1,NA,NA,TRBV10-3,TGTGCCATCAGTGGGGATAGGGTAGGGGAGCAGTTCTTC,CAISGDRVGEQFF
TRBJ2-3,NA,NA,TRBV19,TGTGCCAGTAGTATAGTAGACTTTCCAGATACGCAGTATTTT,CASSIVDFPDTQYF